The sequence of this T cell receptor beta chain was determined in a study of identifying expanded T cells in peripheral blood. Study findings and constraints: About 1.2 clones differed between technical replicates, versus about 17 and 20 over time. Across healthy donors, higher total template counts meant significantly greater roughly 2-week count variance.

Details on this clone: The antigen is not known.

During the collection period, no donor immune events like infections were recorded. Trimming left V 4 bases short and J 2 bases short, with 9 bases between. Germline values: CDR1 SGHRS, CDR2 YFSETQ. This CDR3 comprises 13 residues. Clones were read by immunoSEQ multiplex PCR, and TCRdb kept only the in-frame ones, dropping some. Of under 100,000 clones in the sample, roughly 90% were seen once. The sequence came from a person aged 18 to 70 in good health. The sample consisted of blood. The V call is TRBV5-1, the J call TRBJ2-5; maybe TRBD2 (6 bases). The CDR3 coding sequence is TGCGCCAGCAGCCGGGACTTACAAGAGACCCAGTACTTC. Protein sequence: CASSRDLQETQYF.